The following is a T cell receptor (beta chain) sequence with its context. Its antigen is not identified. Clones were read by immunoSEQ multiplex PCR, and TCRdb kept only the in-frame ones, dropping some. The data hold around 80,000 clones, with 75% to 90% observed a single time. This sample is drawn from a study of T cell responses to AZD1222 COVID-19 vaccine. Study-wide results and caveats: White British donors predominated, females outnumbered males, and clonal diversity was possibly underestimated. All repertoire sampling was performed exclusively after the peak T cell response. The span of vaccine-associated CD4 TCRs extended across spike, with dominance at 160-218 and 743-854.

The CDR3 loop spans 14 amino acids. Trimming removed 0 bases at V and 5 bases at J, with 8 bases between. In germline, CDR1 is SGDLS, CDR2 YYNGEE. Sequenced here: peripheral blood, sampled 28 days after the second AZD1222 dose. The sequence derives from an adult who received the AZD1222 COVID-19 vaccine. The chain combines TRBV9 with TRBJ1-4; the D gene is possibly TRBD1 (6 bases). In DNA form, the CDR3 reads TGTGCCAGCAGCGTAGCCGGGGGCAATGAAAAACTGTTTTTT. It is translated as CASSVAGGNEKLFF. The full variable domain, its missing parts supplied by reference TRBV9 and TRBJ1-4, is DSGVTQTPKHLITATGQRVTLRCSPRSGDLSVYWYQQSLDQGLQFLIQYYNGEERAKGNILERFSAQQFPDLHSELNLSSLELGDSALYFCASSVAGGNEKLFFGSGTQLSVL.